Reported below is one T cell receptor beta chain. The antigen is unknown. V lost 0 bases and J 0 bases, leaving 11 bases between the germline ends. The germline CDR1 and CDR2 sequences are ENHRY and SYGVKD. CDR3 size: 16 residues. Using immunoSEQ multiplex PCR, the repertoire was profiled, and TCRdb retains in-frame clones only, with some absent. The sample contains some 15,000 clones, roughly 80% of which appear only once. These data belong to a study of T cells after posttransplantation cyclophosphamide. Study findings and constraints: Donor-recipient repertoire similarity was low at 1-2 months, rising over year one. Recipient CMV seropositivity and CMV reactivation strongly tracked TRB clonality. Tissue-infiltrating T cells from skin or gut overlapped little with blood T cells.

Treatment was busulfan-fludarabine conditioning, a marrow graft, and cyclophosphamide on days +3 and +4. The receptor was derived from a female patient aged 35-55 years who received an allogeneic stem cell transplant from a related donor, was CMV-positive, and had no GVHD. Some T cells may have come from the graft donor. The material was CD8+ T cells sorted from PBMCs, obtained approximately 2,000 days after a stem cell transplant with posttransplant cyclophosphamide. The chain carries TRBV10-3 and TRBJ1-1; no definite D call. The CDR3 here is CAISESMSRLNTEAFF. CDR3 coding DNA: TGTGCCATCAGTGAGTCGATGTCCAGGTTGAACACTGAAGCTTTCTTT.